The source of this T cell receptor beta chain is a study of shared T cell receptors in the human thymus. Trimming pared 2 bases from V and 5 bases from J, leaving 12 bases between. This CDR3 is 15 amino acids long. Germline V gene lookup returns CDR1 LNHDA and CDR2 SQIVND (reference sequence). Some clones are missing from TCRdb's copy, which holds only in-frame ones; the method was immunoSEQ multiplex PCR. The table lists about 610,000 clones, 88% of them singletons, with about 0.01% in the top ten. These same data were also listed under a study on human thymus T cells. This second study says: All donors were healthy Finnish infants who were undergoing corrective surgery to treat congenital heart defects. From resections taken during corrective heart surgery, the thymus tissue was obtained. Apparent bias marked the V and J gene usage of thymic and blood repertoires.

What was sequenced was thymocytes. The receptor was derived from a boy younger than two with a congenital heart defect. The chain uses TRBV19 and TRBJ2-2; D unclear. Here the CDR3 DNA reads TGTGCCAGTAGTATAAGCTGCCGTGGTACCGGGGAGCTGTTTTTT. Protein: CASSISCRGTGELFF.